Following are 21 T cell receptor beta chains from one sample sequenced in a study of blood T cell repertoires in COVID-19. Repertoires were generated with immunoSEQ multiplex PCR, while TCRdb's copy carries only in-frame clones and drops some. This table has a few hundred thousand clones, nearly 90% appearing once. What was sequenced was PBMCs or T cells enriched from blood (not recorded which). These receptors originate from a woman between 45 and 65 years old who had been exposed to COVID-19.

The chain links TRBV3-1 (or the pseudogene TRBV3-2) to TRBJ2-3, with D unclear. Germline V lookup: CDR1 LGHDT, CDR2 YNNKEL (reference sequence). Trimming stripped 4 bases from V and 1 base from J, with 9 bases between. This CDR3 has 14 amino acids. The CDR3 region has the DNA TGTGCCAGCAGCCCAGGATTTCGCACAGATACGCAGTATTTT. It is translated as CASSPGFRTDTQYF.

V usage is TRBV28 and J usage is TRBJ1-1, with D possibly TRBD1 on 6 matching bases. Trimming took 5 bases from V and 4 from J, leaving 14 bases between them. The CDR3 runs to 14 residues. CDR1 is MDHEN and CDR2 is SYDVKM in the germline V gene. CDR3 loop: CASSPMDRFTEAFF. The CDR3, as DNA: TGTGCCAGCAGTCCGATGGACAGATTCACTGAAGCTTTCTTT. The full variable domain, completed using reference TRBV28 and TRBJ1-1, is DVKVTQSSRYLVKRTGEKVFLECVQDMDHENMFWYRQDPGLGLRLIYFSYDVKMKEKGDIPEGYSVSREKKERFSLILESASTNQTSMYLCASSPMDRFTEAFFGQGTRLTVV.

CDR3 region: CASSQVRGQGSEKLFF. The DNA for the CDR3 is TGTGCCAGCAGCCAGGTTCGTGGGCAGGGGAGTGAAAAACTGTTTTTT. This chain links TRBV3-1 (or the pseudogene TRBV3-2) with TRBJ1-4; possible D gene TRBD1, 6 bases. This CDR3 is built from 16 residues. The V end was cut by 3 bases, the J end by 7 bases, with 18 bases between. Germline-derived CDR1 and CDR2 are LGHDT and YNNKEL (reference sequence).

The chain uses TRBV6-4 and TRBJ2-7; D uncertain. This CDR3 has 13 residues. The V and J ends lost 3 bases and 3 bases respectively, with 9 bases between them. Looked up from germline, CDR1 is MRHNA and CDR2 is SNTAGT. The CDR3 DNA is TGTGCCAGCAGTGAGGGCTCTAACTACGAGCAGTACTTC. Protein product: CASSEGSNYEQYF.

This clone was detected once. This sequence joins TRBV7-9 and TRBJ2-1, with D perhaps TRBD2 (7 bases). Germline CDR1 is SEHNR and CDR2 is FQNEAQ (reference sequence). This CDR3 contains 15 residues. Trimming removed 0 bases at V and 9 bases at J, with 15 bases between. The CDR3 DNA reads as TGTGCCAGCAGCTTAGCGGGGGGGCCCGGGATTGAGCAGTTCTTC. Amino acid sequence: CASSLAGGPGIEQFF.

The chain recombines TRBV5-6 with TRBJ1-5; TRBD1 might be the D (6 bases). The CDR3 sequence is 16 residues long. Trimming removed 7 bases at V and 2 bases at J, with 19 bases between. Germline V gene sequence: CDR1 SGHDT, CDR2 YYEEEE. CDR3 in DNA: TGTGCCAGCGGGCGGGCAGGGGTTGGCGGCAATCAGCCCCAGCATTTT. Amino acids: CASGRAGVGGNQPQHF.

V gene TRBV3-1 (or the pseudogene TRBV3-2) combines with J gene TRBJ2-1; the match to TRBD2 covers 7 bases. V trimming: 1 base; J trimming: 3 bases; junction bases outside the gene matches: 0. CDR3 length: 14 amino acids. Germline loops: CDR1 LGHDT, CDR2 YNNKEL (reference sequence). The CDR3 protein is CASSQAGGYNEQFF. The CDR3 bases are TGTGCCAGCAGCCAAGCGGGGGGCTACAATGAGCAGTTCTTC.

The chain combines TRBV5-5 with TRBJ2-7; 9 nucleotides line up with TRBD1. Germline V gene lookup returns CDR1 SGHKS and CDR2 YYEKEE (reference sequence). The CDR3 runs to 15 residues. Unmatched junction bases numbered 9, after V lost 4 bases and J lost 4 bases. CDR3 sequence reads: CASSRSPGQGYEQYF. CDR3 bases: TGTGCCAGCAGCCGTTCACCGGGACAGGGTTACGAGCAGTACTTC.

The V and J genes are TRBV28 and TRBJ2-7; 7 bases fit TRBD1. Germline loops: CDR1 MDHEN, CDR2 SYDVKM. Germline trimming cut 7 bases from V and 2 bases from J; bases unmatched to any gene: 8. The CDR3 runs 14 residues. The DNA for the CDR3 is TGTGCCAGCATGAACCGGGACAGACCCTACGAGCAGTACTTC. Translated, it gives CASMNRDRPYEQYF.

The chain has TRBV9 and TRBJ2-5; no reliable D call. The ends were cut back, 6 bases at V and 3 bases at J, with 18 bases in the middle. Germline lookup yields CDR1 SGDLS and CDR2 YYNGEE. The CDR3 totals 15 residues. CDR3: CASNTHGSEKETQYF. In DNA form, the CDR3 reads TGTGCCAGCAACACTCACGGGTCGGAGAAAGAGACCCAGTACTTC.

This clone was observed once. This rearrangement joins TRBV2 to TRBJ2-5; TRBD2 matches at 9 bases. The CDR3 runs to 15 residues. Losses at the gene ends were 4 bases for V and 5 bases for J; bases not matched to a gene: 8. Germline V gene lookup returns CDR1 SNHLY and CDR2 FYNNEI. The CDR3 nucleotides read TGTGCCAGCAGTGGTTGGCGGGGGGGCCCGGAGACCCAGTACTTC. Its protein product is CASSGWRGGPETQYF.

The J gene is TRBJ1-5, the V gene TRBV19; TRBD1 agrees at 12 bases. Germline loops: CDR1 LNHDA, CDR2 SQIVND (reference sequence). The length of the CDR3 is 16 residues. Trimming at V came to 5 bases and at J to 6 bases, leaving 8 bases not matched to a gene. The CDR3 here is CASSPWDRGQGQPQHF. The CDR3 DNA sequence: TGTGCCAGTAGTCCGTGGGACAGGGGGCAGGGTCAGCCCCAGCATTTT.

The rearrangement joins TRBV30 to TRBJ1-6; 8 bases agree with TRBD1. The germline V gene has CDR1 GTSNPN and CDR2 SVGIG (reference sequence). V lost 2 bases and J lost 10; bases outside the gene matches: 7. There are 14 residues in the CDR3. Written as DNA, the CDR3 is TGTGCCTGGAGTTATGGGACAGGAGCCTCACCCCTCCACTTT. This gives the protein CAWSYGTGASPLHF.

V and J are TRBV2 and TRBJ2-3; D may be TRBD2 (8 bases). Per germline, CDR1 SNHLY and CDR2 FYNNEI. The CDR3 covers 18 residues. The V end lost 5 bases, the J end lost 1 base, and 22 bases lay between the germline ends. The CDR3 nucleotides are TGTGCCAGCAGTTACCCGATTAGGGGGCGGGGGGGCACAGATACGCAGTATTTT. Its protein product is CASSYPIRGRGGTDTQYF.

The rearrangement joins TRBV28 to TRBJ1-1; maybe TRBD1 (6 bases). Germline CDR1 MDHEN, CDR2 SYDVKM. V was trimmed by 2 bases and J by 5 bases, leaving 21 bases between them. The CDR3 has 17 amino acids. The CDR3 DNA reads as TGTGCCAGCAGTTTAGATAACAGGGTTTTGTCGTGGACTGAAGCTTTCTTT. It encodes CASSLDNRVLSWTEAFF.

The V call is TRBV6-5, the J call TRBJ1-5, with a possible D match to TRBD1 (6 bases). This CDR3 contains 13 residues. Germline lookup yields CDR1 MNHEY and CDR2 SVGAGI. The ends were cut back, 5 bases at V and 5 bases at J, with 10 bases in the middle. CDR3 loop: CASSIYRDQPQHF. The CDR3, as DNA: TGTGCCAGCAGTATCTACAGGGATCAGCCCCAGCATTTT.

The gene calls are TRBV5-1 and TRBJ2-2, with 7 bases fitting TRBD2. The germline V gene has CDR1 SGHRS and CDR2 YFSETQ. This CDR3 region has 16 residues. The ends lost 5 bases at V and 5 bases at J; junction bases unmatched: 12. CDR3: CASRPLGRGETGELFF. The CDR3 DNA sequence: TGCGCCAGCAGACCGCTTGGACGGGGGGAAACCGGGGAGCTGTTTTTT.

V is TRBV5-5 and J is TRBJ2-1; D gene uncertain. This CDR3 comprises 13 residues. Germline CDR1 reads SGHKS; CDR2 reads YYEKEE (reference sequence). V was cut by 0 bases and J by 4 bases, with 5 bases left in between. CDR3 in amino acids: CASSLVEYNEQFF. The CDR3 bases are TGTGCCAGCAGCTTGGTCGAGTACAATGAGCAGTTCTTC.

CDR3 sequence reads: CATHSTGGKDGYTF. CDR3 in DNA: TGTGCCACACACTCGACAGGGGGTAAAGATGGCTACACCTTC. The V and J genes are TRBV28 and TRBJ1-2, with TRBD1 matching 9 bases. Germline trimming cut 10 bases from V and 6 bases from J; bases unmatched to any gene: 12. This CDR3 is 14 amino acids long. The germline V gene has CDR1 MDHEN and CDR2 SYDVKM.

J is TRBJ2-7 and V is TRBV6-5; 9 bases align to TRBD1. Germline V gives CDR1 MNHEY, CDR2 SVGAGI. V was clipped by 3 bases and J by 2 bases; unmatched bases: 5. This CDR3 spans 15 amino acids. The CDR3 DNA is TGTGCCAGCAGTTATAAGGGACAGGGCCCCTACGAGCAGTACTTC. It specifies CASSYKGQGPYEQYF.

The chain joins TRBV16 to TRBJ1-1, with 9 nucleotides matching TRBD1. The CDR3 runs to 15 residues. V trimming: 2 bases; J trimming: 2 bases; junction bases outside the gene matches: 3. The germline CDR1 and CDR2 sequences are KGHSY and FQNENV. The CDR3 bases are TGTGCCAGCAGCCAACTGGGACAGGGTAACACTGAAGCTTTCTTT. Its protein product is CASSQLGQGNTEAFF.